A selection of T cell receptor beta chains follows, all from one sample in a study of T cell changes during pregnancy in multiple sclerosis. Repertoires were generated with immunoSEQ multiplex PCR, while TCRdb's copy carries only in-frame clones and drops some. The sample records around 27,000 clones, about 92% being singletons. The sequences come from CD4+ T cells from peripheral blood mononuclear cells, collected in the first trimester of pregnancy. Receptors originate from a female donor with multiple sclerosis, enrolled in a pregnancy study. CDR3s include the opening cysteine and the closing phenylalanine or tryptophan. The order of the fields is J gene, V gene, D gene, clone size, CDR3 protein, CDR3 DNA. A D gene is named only where the DNA matches it firmly. Size tells how often a clone was seen (once, few, many) or the class of an expanded clone, and some rows leave it out.

>TRBJ2-7|TRBV5-1|TRBD2|.
CASSSVSGYEQYF
TGCGCCAGCAGCTCCGTTAGCGGGTACGAGCAGTACTTC
>TRBJ1-5|TRBV5-1|.|.
CASSLGGRGVNQPQHF
TGCGCCAGCAGCTTGGGGGGGCGGGGGGTGAATCAGCCCCAGCATTTT
>TRBJ1-2|TRBV9|.|.
CASTQTSGSYGYTF
TGTGCCAGCACCCAGACGTCAGGATCCTATGGCTACACCTTC
>TRBJ1-1|TRBV18|TRBD1|.
CASSLLPDRGLHSKRSLNTEAFF
TGTGCCAGCTCACTCCTGCCCGACAGGGGGCTACACTCCAAGCGGTCATTGAACACTGAAGCTTTCTTT
>TRBJ2-1|TRBV29-1|TRBD2|once
CSAHGRAGGPPYNEQFF
TGCAGCGCTCACGGGAGGGCGGGGGGGCCCCCCTACAATGAGCAGTTCTTC
>TRBJ1-3|TRBV28|.|.
CASSPPGAVGNTIYF
TGTGCCAGCAGCCCCCCTGGAGCAGTCGGAAACACCATATATTTT
>TRBJ2-1|TRBV7-3|.|.
CASSLFGSYNEQFF
TGTGCCAGCAGCTTATTCGGTTCCTACAATGAGCAGTTCTTC
>TRBJ1-4|TRBV2|.|.
CASSREFNEKLFF
TGTGCCAGTAGCCGGGAGTTTAATGAAAAACTGTTTTTT
>TRBJ2-3|TRBV5-6|TRBD2|.
CASSPGGRDTQYF
TGTGCCAGCTCCCCGGGGGGGAGAGATACGCAGTATTTT
>TRBJ1-5|TRBV7-9|.|.
CASSLDQNQPQHF
TGTGCCAGCAGCTTAGATCAGAATCAGCCCCAGCATTTT
>TRBJ2-1|TRBV7-9|TRBD1|.
CASSPRGQDYNEQFF
TGTGCCAGCAGCCCCCGTGGACAGGACTACAATGAGCAGTTCTTC
>TRBJ2-2|TRBV5-4|.|.
CASSPGVGANTGELFF
TGTGCCAGCAGCCCCGGGGTAGGCGCGAACACCGGGGAGCTGTTTTTT
>TRBJ1-6|TRBV27|TRBD1|.
CASSPGQGVNSPLHF
TGTGCCAGCAGCCCAGGCCAGGGGGTGAATTCACCCCTCCACTTT
>TRBJ2-7|TRBV5-1|TRBD2|.
CASSSTSGGAYEQYF
TGCGCCAGCAGCAGTACTAGCGGGGGGGCGTACGAGCAGTACTTC
>TRBJ2-5|TRBV7-9|.|.
CASSLGTAKETQYF
TGTGCCAGCAGCTTAGGGACAGCCAAAGAGACCCAGTACTTC
>TRBJ2-7|TRBV21-1|.|.
CANGQGYYEQYF
TGTGCCAACGGACAGGGATACTACGAGCAGTACTTC
>TRBJ1-2|TRBV9|.|.
CASSAGGSRGVIYGYTF
TGTGCCAGCAGCGCAGGAGGAAGCAGGGGTGTAATCTATGGCTACACCTTC
>TRBJ2-1|TRBV7-3|.|.
CASSFSQVHEQFF
TGTGCCAGCAGCTTTTCACAAGTCCATGAGCAGTTCTTC
>TRBJ1-6|TRBV7-2|.|.
CASSPRQFSPLHF
TGTGCCAGCAGCCCTCGACAGTTTTCACCCCTCCACTTT
>TRBJ1-3|TRBV9|.|.
CASSVQPSSGIAGNTIYF
TGTGCCAGCAGCGTCCAGCCCTCCTCAGGCATCGCTGGAAACACCATATATTTT
>TRBJ2-3|TRBV7-2|.|.
CASSLDGVEDTQYF
TGTGCCAGCAGCTTAGACGGGGTTGAAGATACGCAGTATTTT
>TRBJ1-5|TRBV4-3|.|.
CASSQDGGGGQPQHF
TGCGCCAGCAGCCAGGACGGAGGTGGAGGTCAGCCCCAGCATTTT
>TRBJ1-4|TRBV4-3|TRBD1|.
CASSQGTGTTNEKLFF
TGCGCCAGCAGCCAAGGGACAGGCACAACTAATGAAAAACTGTTTTTT
>TRBJ1-2|TRBV28|.|.
CASSFGGGLANYGYTF
TGTGCCAGCAGTTTCGGGGGGGGACTCGCTAACTATGGCTACACCTTC
>TRBJ2-5|TRBV5-1|TRBD2|.
CASSLGPGGARQETQYF
TGCGCCAGCAGCTTGGGGCCCGGGGGGGCTAGGCAGGAGACCCAGTACTTC
>TRBJ2-3|TRBV9|.|.
CASSVDRADTQYF
TGTGCCAGCAGCGTAGACCGGGCAGATACGCAGTATTTT
>TRBJ2-5|TRBV7-8|.|once
CASSLEAGQETQYF
TGTGCCAGCAGCTTAGAGGCGGGACAAGAGACCCAGTACTTC
>TRBJ2-4|TRBV19|.|.
CASSPYGQVQYF
TGTGCCAGTAGTCCGTATGGACAAGTTCAGTACTTC
>TRBJ2-1|TRBV6-5|TRBD2|once
CASSYSTSGVPLEQFF
TGTGCCAGCAGTTACTCGACTAGCGGGGTGCCCTTGGAGCAGTTCTTC
>TRBJ1-2|TRBV19|.|.
CASVDRDWGGYTF
TGTGCCAGTGTAGACAGAGATTGGGGCGGCTACACCTTC
>TRBJ1-1|TRBV30|.|.
CAWEDSMNTEAFF
TGTGCCTGGGAGGACAGCATGAACACTGAAGCTTTCTTT
>TRBJ1-1|TRBV5-6|TRBD1|.
CASRERDRGLGTEAFF
TGTGCCAGCAGAGAGAGGGACAGGGGCTTGGGCACTGAAGCTTTCTTT
>TRBJ2-7|TRBV30|TRBD2|.
CASGGLGYYEQYF
TGTGCATCGGGGGGTCTGGGGTACTACGAGCAGTACTTC
>TRBJ1-5|TRBV7-9|.|.
CASSNSGGNQPQHF
TGTGCCAGCAGCAATAGCGGCGGCAATCAGCCCCAGCATTTT
>TRBJ2-1|TRBV7-8|TRBD2|.
CASSLRGASGVAREQFF
TGTGCCAGCAGCTTACGGGGGGCTAGCGGGGTAGCCCGCGAGCAGTTCTTC
>TRBJ1-5|TRBV7-2|.|.
CASSLGAREGQPQHF
TGTGCCAGCAGCTTAGGGGCCAGGGAGGGACAGCCCCAGCATTTT
>TRBJ2-5|TRBV10-1|.|.
CASSESGGRETQYF
TGCGCCAGCAGTGAGTCTGGGGGCCGGGAGACCCAGTACTTC
>TRBJ2-1|TRBV7-7|.|.
CASSPTFADNEQFF
TGTGCTAGCAGCCCAACGTTCGCAGACAATGAGCAGTTCTTC
>TRBJ2-2|TRBV6-1|.|.
CASTPLGGDTGELFF
TGTGCCAGCACCCCGCTTGGCGGTGACACCGGGGAGCTGTTTTTT
>TRBJ1-2|TRBV5-1|TRBD1|.
CASDRGLGDGYTF
TGCGCCAGCGACAGGGGGCTAGGCGATGGCTACACCTTC